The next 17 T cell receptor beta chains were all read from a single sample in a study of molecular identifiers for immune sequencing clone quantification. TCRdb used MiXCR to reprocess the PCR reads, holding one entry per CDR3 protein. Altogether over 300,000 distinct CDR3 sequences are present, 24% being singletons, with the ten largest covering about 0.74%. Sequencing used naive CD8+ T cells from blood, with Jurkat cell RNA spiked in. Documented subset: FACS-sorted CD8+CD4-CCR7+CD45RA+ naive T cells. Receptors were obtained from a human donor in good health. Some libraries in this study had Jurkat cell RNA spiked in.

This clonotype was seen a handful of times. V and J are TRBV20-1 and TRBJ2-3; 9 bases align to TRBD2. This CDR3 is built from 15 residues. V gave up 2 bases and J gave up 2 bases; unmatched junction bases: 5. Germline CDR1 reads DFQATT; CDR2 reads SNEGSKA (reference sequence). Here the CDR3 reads CSARPRLAATDTQYF. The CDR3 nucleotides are TGCAGTGCTAGACCCCGACTAGCGGCCACAGATACGCAGTATTTT.

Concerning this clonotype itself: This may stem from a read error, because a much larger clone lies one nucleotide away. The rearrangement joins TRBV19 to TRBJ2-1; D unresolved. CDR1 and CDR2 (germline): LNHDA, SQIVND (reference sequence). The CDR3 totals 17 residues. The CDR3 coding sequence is TGTGCCGGTAGTATACTCTCACGGACCTTAGCCCCGGATGAGCAGTTCTTC. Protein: CAGSILSRTLAPDEQFF.

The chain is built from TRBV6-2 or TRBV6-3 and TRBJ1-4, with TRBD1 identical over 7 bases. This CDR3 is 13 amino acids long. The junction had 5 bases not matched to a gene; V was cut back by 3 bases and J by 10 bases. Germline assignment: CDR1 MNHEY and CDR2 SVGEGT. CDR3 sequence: CASSYGTAAKLFF. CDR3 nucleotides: TGTGCCAGCAGTTATGGGACAGCGGCAAAACTGTTTTTT.

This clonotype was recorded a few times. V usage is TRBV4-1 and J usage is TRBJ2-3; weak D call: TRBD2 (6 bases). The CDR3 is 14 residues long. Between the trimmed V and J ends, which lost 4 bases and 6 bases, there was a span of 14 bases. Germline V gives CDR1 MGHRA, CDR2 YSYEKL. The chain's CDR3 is CASSPQGGVDTQYF. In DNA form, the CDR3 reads TGCGCCAGCAGCCCCCAGGGCGGGGTGGATACGCAGTATTTT.

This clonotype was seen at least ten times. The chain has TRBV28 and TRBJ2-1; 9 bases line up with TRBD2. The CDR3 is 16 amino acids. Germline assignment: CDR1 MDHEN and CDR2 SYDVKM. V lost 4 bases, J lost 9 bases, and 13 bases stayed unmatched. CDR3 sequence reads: CASSSGLWGTSREQFF. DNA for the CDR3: TGTGCCAGCAGTTCTGGGTTGTGGGGGACTAGCCGTGAGCAGTTCTTC.

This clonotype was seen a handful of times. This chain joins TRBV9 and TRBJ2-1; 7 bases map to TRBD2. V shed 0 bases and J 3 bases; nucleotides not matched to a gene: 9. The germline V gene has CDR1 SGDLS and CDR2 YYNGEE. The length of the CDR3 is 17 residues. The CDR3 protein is CASSVVTGGSYYNEQFF. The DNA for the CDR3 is TGTGCCAGCAGCGTAGTAACCGGGGGGTCGTACTACAATGAGCAGTTCTTC.

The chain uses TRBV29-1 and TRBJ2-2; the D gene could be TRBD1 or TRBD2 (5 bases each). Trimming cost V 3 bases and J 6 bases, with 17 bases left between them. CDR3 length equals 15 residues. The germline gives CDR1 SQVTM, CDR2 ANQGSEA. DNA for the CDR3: TGCAGCGTTGAGTTAGGGACGACCGTCGCCGGGGAGCTGTTTTTT. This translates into CSVELGTTVAGELFF.

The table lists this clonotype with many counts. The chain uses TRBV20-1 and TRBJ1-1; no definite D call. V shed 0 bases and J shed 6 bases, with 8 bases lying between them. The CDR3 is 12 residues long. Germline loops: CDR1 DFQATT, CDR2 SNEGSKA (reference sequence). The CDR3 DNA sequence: TGCAGTGCTAGAGATATACAGCCTGAAGCTTTCTTT. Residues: CSARDIQPEAFF.

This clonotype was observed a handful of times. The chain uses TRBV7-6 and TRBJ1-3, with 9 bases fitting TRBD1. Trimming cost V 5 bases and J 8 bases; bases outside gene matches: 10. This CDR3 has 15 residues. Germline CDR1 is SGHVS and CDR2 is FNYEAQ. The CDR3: CASSPTRDRVDTIYF. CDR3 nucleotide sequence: TGTGCCAGCAGCCCAACCCGGGACAGGGTGGACACCATATATTTT.

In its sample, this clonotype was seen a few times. The CDR3 bases are TGTGCCAGCAGAGTGACTTTTCAAGAGACCCAGTACTTC. This encodes CASRVTFQETQYF. The chain has TRBV6-2 or TRBV6-3 and TRBJ2-5; no clear D gene. The length of the CDR3 is 13 residues. V shed 6 bases and J shed 2 bases, with 10 bases lying between them. Germline V lookup: CDR1 MNHEY, CDR2 SVGEGT.

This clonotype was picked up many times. CDR3 bases: TGTGCCAGCAGTGGTCAACAAGAGACCCAGTACTTC. Encoded protein: CASSGQQETQYF. The chain couples TRBV6-5 to TRBJ2-5; D remains unclear. This CDR3 has 12 amino acids. Trimming removed 5 bases at V and 2 bases at J, with 6 bases between. The germline gives CDR1 MNHEY, CDR2 SVGAGI.

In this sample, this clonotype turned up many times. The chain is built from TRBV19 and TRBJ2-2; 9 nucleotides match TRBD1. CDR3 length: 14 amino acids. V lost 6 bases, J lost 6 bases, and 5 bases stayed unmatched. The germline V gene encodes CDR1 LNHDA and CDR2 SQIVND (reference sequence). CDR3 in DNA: TGTGCCAGTAGCGGACAGGGGTATTCCGGGGAGCTGTTTTTT. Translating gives CASSGQGYSGELFF.

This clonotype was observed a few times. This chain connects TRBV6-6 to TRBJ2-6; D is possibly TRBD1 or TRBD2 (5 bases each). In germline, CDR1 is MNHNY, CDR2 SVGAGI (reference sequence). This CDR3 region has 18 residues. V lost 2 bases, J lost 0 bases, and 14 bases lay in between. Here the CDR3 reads CASSYSGRASSGANVLTF. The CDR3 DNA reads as TGTGCCAGCAGTTACAGCGGCAGGGCCTCCTCTGGGGCCAACGTCCTGACTTTC.

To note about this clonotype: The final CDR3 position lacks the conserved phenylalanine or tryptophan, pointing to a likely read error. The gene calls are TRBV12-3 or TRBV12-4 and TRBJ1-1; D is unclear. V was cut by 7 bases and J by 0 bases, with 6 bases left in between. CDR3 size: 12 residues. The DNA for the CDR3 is TGTGCCAGCATACCTCTGAACACTGAAGCTTTCCTT. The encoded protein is CASIPLNTEAFL.

The CDR3 DNA follows: TGTGCCAGCAGTGAAGCGAGGGGGGCTTGGGGGGGGGAAAGGCACTACACCTTC. It specifies CASSEARGAWGGERHYTF. This rearrangement joins TRBV6-1 to TRBJ1-2; a weak D match, TRBD1 (6 bases). Germline V gives CDR1 MNHNS, CDR2 SASEGT. The CDR3 loop spans 18 amino acids. The germline V and J ends were trimmed by 0 bases and 10 bases, with 27 bases remaining between them.

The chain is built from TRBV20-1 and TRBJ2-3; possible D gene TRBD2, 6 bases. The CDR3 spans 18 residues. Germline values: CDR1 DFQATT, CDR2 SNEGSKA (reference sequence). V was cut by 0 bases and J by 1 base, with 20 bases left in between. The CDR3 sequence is CSARDSGTHHKGTDTQYF. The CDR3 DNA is TGCAGTGCTAGAGATTCGGGGACTCACCACAAGGGCACAGATACGCAGTATTTT.

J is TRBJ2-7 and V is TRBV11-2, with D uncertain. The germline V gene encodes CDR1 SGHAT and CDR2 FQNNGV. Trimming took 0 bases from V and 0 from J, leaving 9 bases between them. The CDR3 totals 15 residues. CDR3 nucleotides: TGTGCCAGCAGCTTAGAGGCGGCCCGCTCCTACGAGCAGTACTTC. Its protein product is CASSLEAARSYEQYF. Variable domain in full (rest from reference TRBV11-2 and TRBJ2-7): EAGVAQSPRYKIIEKRQSVAFWCNPISGHATLYWYQQILGQGPKLLIQFQNNGVVDDSQLPKDRFSAERLKGVDSTLKIQPAKLEDSAVYLCASSLEAARSYEQYFGPGTRLTVT.